This section outlines one T cell receptor (beta chain) sequence together with its context. Its specific antigen is unknown. No base quality values were provided; no much bigger clone lies one nucleotide off. Each donor gave one peripheral blood draw, around 100 mL on average, collected into heparinised tubes. Naive, central memory, regulatory and stem cell-like memory CD4+ T cells were sorted on a BD FACSAria II using a panel including CD45RO, CCR7, CD25, CD127, CD95 and CD27. Purity was above 95% for every sorted population. PBMCs were isolated immediately by Lymphoprep density gradient centrifugation and stained directly without culture. So that batch effects would be minimized, each experiment stained and sorted samples in pairs, pairing one healthy donor with one patient. The sample is drawn from a study of beta chain features in type 1 diabetes (dated by TCRdb to the late 2010s). For the wider study: Mean age, gender distribution, total cell number and subset yield were not different between patients and healthy donors. In the study, TCRB repertoires of sorted circulating CD4+ T cell subsets from recently diagnosed type 1 diabetes patients were compared with those of matched healthy donors. Regulatory and stem cell-like memory subsets were obtained from only 8 patients and roughly eight healthy donors, while naive and central memory subsets were obtained from all 30 or so donors. A total of approximately 100 million sorted cells were examined across all samples, and the number of cells per subset was strongly correlated with RNA yield. General study outcomes and caveats: The naive, central memory and regulatory TCRB repertoires appeared to resemble one another more closely among patients than among healthy donors. Type 1 diabetes patients showed a moderate but significant shortening of TCRB CDR3 length in all four CD4+ subsets. Fewer insertions and more nucleotide deletions at VDJ recombination sites were observed in patients with type 1 diabetes, implying thymic rearrangement abnormalities. Shorter templates might be favored by PCR, yet because patient and control samples were amplified and corrected together, any such skew would affect both groups equally. Because cDNA rather than genomic DNA was sequenced, highly expressing activated cells could have been over-represented, although no difference in activation and CD3 levels was found between groups. Because small numbers of individuals were included in the HLA sub-analyses, any influence of HLA type on TCRB rearrangement was left unresolved.

From a lookup of the germline V gene, CDR1 and CDR2 are MNHEY and SVGAGI. From its cysteine to its phenylalanine, the CDR3 spans 13 amino acids. Of the read, only the CDR3 DNA is kept; its 39 bases are in frame from base 1. At the junction V is shortened by 6 bases and J by 3 bases, with 8 bases in between. All of the isolated RNA was reverse transcribed with the High Capacity cDNA Reverse Transcription Kit, so expressed TCRB transcripts were sequenced. Naive, central memory and regulatory T cell samples underwent deep immunoSEQ sequencing, averaging around 4 million total reads per sample. After sorted cells were lysed in RLT buffer, RNA was extracted with DNase-treated RNeasy Micro or Mini kits, with the choice depending on cell number. Each cell subset was processed on its own to prevent cross-contamination, while patient and healthy donor samples were processed together. Using the immunoSEQ multiplex PCR, TCRB sequences were amplified from cDNA into 87-bp fragments spanning the CDR3 region. Sequencing of the amplicons was done on the Illumina HiSeq platform. From the authors' description of their analysis: Synthetic template baselines were used to correct PCR bias computationally, reads within Hamming distance 2 were collapsed, and singletons that could not be merged were discarded. Reads were aligned against IMGT so that V, D and J genes, CDR3 length and insertions or deletions at six rearrangement sites could be assigned. Within each subset, clonotype counts were normalized to sorted cell number, after which true diversity and Gini coefficients were computed with the tcR R package. The overlap coefficient, calculated on TCRB nucleotide sequences, was used to measure repertoire sharing. Out-of-frame TCRB sequences from naive cells were analyzed as a proxy for the pre-selection repertoire. This is the immuneACCESS table as TCRdb keeps it, with only in-frame sequences that have V and J called. A part of the clones is gone; compared with another copy, unresolved V genes explain less than half, and the rest is unexplained. The V and J calls and clone size were taken over from that table, and D and trimming were inferred from the DNA. This sample is represented by 330,000 or so clones; around 20% of them were singletons. The leading ten clones occupy 0.044% of the sample.

The sequence derives from a woman between 18 and 29 years old in good health. The source material was naive CD4+ T cells from blood. This sample's cell subset or site label indicates: true naive CD4+ T cells. Recombination connected TRBV6-5 to TRBJ1-4; the D gene is perhaps TRBD1, on 5 matching bases. The CDR3 protein: CASSRQPNEKLFF. The DNA sequence follows: TGTGCCAGCAGCCGACAGCCTAATGAAAAACTGTTTTTT.